This note documents a single TCR beta chain sequence. Its antigen is unknown. Nothing much larger sits one base from this clone, and base qualities are not available. CDR1 is given as SGHVS and CDR2 as FQNEAQ, both from the germline V gene. There are 18 amino acids in the CDR3, from cysteine to phenylalanine inclusive. Just CDR3 DNA is preserved here, 54 bases in frame from base 1. V is pared back by 4 bases and J by 0 bases, with 19 bases lying between the germline termini. Receptors were amplified or captured by the immunoSEQ multiplex PCR assay. Rearranged TCR beta chain sequences were amplified with the hsTCRB Kit following the manufacturer's protocol. TCRB libraries were sequenced on an Illumina MiSeq. The original methods were these. The kit vendor's proprietary platform handled demultiplexing, trimming and gene mapping. TCRdb mirrors the immuneACCESS table, restricted to in-frame sequences. Some clones are absent from its copies; in checked studies, under half trace to an unresolved V gene, and the reason for the others is unknown. V, J and clone size derive from that table, while D and trimming were established from the DNA sequence. The sample table contains 110,000 or so clones; only one count was recorded for 75% to 90% of them. 0.5% to 0.65% of the sample is taken by the ten largest.

The intended sense of this specimen's time point label: week 11, during vaccination. Each vaccine dose, consisting of 300 ug of a 20-mer mutant IDH1 peptide in Montanide, was administered subcutaneously with topical imiquimod. Newly diagnosed WHO grade 3 or 4 IDH1-mutant astrocytomas showing loss of nuclear ATRX were present in the donors. The samples were drawn from NOA16, a multicentre, single-arm, open-label phase I trial in Germany that tested a mutant IDH1 peptide vaccine in humans for the first time. The DNeasy Blood and Tissue Kit was used to extract genomic DNA from EDTA blood for TCRB sequencing. This entry belongs to a study of a mutant IDH1 vaccine in newly diagnosed glioma (dated by TCRdb to the early 2020s). Broadly, across the study: Eight vaccinations were administered to patients in weeks 1, 3, 5, 7, 11, 15, 19 and 23, corresponding to visits V03 through V10. Vaccination was initiated 4-6 weeks after radiotherapy alone, or concurrently with temozolomide cycles in the chemotherapy-containing groups. Of the 25 to 40 patients who were treated, 62.5% were male and about 40% were female, and the mean age was about 37 years. Prior to enrollment, patients had been given standard therapy consisting of radiotherapy alone, temozolomide alone, or radiochemotherapy with temozolomide, with the combination given to most patients. Peripheral blood samples were drawn at six visits, namely V03 (baseline), V05, V07, V10, V12 and V13. Longitudinal TCRB deep sequencing was performed for 20 to 25 treated patients wherever samples were available for exploratory analyses. The full study reports these points: No apparent relationship was observed between pseudoprogression and alterations in the top peripheral T cell clonotypes detected by TCRB sequencing. It was noted by the authors that analyses of patient blood samples could not be reproduced owing to sample limitations. Vaccine-induced immune responses across multiple MHC alleles were detected in roughly 94% of patients. Availability determined which PBMC samples were chosen for TCRB deep sequencing.

This sequence uses TRBV7-8 and TRBJ1-3, with TRBD1 perhaps the D gene, on 5 matching bases. The sequence was collected from a woman aged 45 to 65 with glioma. Sequences were derived from PBMCs, sampled from a glioma patient whose treatment included an IDH1 peptide vaccine. The CDR3 here reads CASSSPPGRPGSGNTIYF. Read as DNA, the sequence is TGTGCCAGCAGCTCACCTCCGGGACGCCCAGGCTCTGGAAACACCATATATTTT.